The T cell receptor beta chain under discussion was sequenced for a study of T-cell memory formation after mild COVID-19. For the study at large: TCR clusters mostly belonged to single donors. The study, taken as a whole, reports: Clones that contracted from day 15 to 85 had balanced CD4/CD8; later expanders were CD4+ biased. Memory sampled before infection contained some responding clones, suggesting cross-reactive memory joined.

TCR alpha and TCR beta cDNA libraries carrying sample barcodes and UMIs came from 5'RACE with constant-segment primers. TCRdb redid the calling of the 5' RACE reads with MiXCR, one entry per CDR3 protein. The sample yields about 470,000 distinct CDR3 sequences, approximately 25% seen once. Details on this clonotype: The antigen is not known.

Sequencing was done on a sample of PBMCs or a T cell subset sorted from them (not recorded which). The receptor was isolated from an adult woman who had mild COVID-19 (a few samples of this study predate the infection). Cell type and time point are not known.

CDR3 DNA: TGCAGTGCTCACACGGGACACAACACTGAAGCTTTCTTT. It specifies CSAHTGHNTEAFF. The J gene is TRBJ1-1, the V gene TRBV20-1; the D gene is possibly TRBD1 (6 bases). The CDR3 length is 13 residues. CDR1 is DFQATT, CDR2 SNEGSKA, per germline (reference sequence). Trimming stripped 5 bases from V and 2 bases from J, with 12 bases between.